This entry concerns a single TCR beta chain. Here immunoSEQ multiplex PCR was the method, and the copy in TCRdb shows in-frame clones only, minus some. Among 150,000 to 200,000 clones listed, nearly 90% were seen once. This entry belongs to a study of blood T cell repertoires in COVID-19. About the study: Acute-phase and convalescent COVID-19 samples originated in the United States, Italy and Spain. Sources were T cells, B-cell-depleted T cells, or PBMCs; the material itself was cDNA or gDNA.

The V end was cut by 7 bases, the J end by 2 bases, with 16 bases between. Germline V gives CDR1 MDHEN, CDR2 SYDVKM. The CDR3 contains 15 residues. The chain links TRBV28 to TRBJ2-3; weak D call: TRBD2 (5 bases). Sequences were obtained from peripheral blood. The TCR was taken from a man aged 45-65 years with acute or convalescent COVID-19. CDR3 sequence reads: CASTPAATSTDTQYF. The CDR3 DNA reads TGTGCCAGCACCCCAGCGGCAACCTCCACAGATACGCAGTATTTT.